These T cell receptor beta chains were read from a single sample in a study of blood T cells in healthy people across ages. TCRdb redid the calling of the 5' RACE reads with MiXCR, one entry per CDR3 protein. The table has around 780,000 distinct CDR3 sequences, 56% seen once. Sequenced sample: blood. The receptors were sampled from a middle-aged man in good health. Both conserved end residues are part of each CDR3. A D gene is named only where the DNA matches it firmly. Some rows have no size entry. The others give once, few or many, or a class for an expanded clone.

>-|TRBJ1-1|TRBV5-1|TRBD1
TGCGCCAGCAGCTTCACGACAGGGATCAATGAAGCTTTCTTT
CASSFTTGINEAFF
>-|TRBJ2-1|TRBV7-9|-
TGTGCCAGCAGTCGACCCGGGAGCTCCTACAATGAGCAGTTCTTC
CASSRPGSSYNEQFF
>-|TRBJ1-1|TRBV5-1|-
TGCGCCAGCAGCTTGGACCGGGATTACGGTGAAGCTTTCTTT
CASSLDRDYGEAFF
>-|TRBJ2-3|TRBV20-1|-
TGCAGTGCACGGAACGCCGGTCTAGATACGCAGTATTTT
CSARNAGLDTQYF
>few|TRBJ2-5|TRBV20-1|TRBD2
TGCAGTGCTAGAGATCCCAGCGGGGGCGGGGGAGAGACCCAGTACTTC
CSARDPSGGGGETQYF
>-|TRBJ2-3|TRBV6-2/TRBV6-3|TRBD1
TGTGCCAGCAGGGCCGACAGGGAGAGGACAGATACGCAGTATTTT
CASRADRERTDTQYF
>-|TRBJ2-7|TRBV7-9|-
TGTGCCAGCAGCGCGGGGGCTGTCTACGAGCAGTACTTC
CASSAGAVYEQYF
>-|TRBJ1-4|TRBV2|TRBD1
TGTGCCAGCAGCACAGGGGTCAATGAAAAACTGTTTTTT
CASSTGVNEKLFF
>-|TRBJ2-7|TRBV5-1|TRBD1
TGCGCCAGCTCAAGGACAGGGTACGATGAGCAGTACTTC
CASSRTGYDEQYF
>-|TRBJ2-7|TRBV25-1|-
TGTGCCAGCAGTGAACAGGGAGAGTCCTACGAGCAGTACTTC
CASSEQGESYEQYF
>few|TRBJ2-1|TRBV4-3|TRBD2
TGCGCCAGCAGCCAAGCGGGAGGAGGGTACAATGAGCAGTTCTTC
CASSQAGGGYNEQFF
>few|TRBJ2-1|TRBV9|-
TGTGCCAGCAGCTCAGGGGGATCGACTAGCTCCTATAATGAGCAGTTCTTC
CASSSGGSTSSYNEQFF
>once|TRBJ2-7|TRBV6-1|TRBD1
TGTGCCAGCAGTAGGGACAGGGCAAGAGGACCCTACGAGCAGTACTTC
CASSRDRARGPYEQYF
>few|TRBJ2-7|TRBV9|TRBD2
TGTGCCAGCAGCCCCAGGGAGGGAACCTACGAGCAGTACTTC
CASSPREGTYEQYF
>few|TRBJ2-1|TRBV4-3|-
TGCGCCAGCAGCCAAGATTTTACTAGCTATGAGCAGTTCTTC
CASSQDFTSYEQFF
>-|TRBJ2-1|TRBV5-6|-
TGTGCCAGCAGCTTGGAGGAATACAATGAGCAGTTCTTC
CASSLEEYNEQFF
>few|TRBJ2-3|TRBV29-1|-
TGCAGCGTTGACAGGGTCATCACAGATACGCAGTATTTT
CSVDRVITDTQYF
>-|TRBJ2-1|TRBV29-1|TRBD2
TGCAGCGTCGTAGGTATAGCGGGAGGGCCGGGTGAGCAGTTCTTC
CSVVGIAGGPGEQFF
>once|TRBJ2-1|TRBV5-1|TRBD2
TGCGCCAGCAGCGTCCTAGCGGGAGGGTCCTACAATGAGCAGTTCTTC
CASSVLAGGSYNEQFF
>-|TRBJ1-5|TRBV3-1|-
TGTGCCAGCAGCCAGGGACTCCTGAATCAGCCCCAGCATTTT
CASSQGLLNQPQHF
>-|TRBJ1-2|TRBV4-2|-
TGTGCCAGCAGCCAAGGGGAGGGGAGCGGCTACACCTTC
CASSQGEGSGYTF
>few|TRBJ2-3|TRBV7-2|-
TGTGCCAGCAGTAGGGAGACTAGCACAGATACGCAGTATTTT
CASSRETSTDTQYF
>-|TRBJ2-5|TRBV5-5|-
TGTGCCAGCAGCTGGATGTACCAAGAGACCCAGTACTTC
CASSWMYQETQYF
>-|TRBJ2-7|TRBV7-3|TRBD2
TGTGCCGGAGGGACTAGCAGAGAGTCTTACGAGCAGTACTTC
CAGGTSRESYEQYF
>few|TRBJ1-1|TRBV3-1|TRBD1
TGTGCCAGCAGCCAGAAGGGGGCCACTGAAGCTTTCTTT
CASSQKGATEAFF
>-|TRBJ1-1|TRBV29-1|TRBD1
TGCAGCTCCTCATCCTGGGGACAGATAATGAACACTGAAGCTTTCTTT
CSSSSWGQIMNTEAFF
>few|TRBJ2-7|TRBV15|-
TGTGCCACCAGCAGAAACAGAAACGGGATTGGCTACGAGCAGTACTTC
CATSRNRNGIGYEQYF
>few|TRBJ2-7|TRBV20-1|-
TGCAGTGCTCCTAGCGAAGCGGGTAACAATGAGCAGTACTTC
CSAPSEAGNNEQYF
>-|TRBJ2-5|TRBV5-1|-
TGCGCCAGCAGCTTGGTTGGGGGCGACCCAAGAACCCAGTACTTC
CASSLVGGDPRTQYF
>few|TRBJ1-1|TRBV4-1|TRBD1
TGCGCCAGCAGCCAAGATGGGACAGACAACACTGAAGCTTTCTTT
CASSQDGTDNTEAFF
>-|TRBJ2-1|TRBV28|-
TGTGCCAGCAGTTTATCGCGGGCTGAGCAGTTCTTC
CASSLSRAEQFF
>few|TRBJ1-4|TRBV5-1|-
TGCGCCAGCAGCTTGGGAAACCGGGAGGATGAAAAACTGTTTTTT
CASSLGNREDEKLFF
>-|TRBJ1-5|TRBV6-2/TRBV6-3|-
TGTGCCAGCAGTTCCAACAGGGATTTGAATCAGCCCCAGCATTTT
CASSSNRDLNQPQHF
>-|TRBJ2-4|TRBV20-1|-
TGCAGTGCCCGAAAAGTAGCCAAAAACATTCAGTACTTC
CSARKVAKNIQYF
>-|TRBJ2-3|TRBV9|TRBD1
TGTGCCAGCAGCGCCGCGGGACAGGGGGCGGATACGCAGTATTTT
CASSAAGQGADTQYF
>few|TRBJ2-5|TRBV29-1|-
TGCAGCGTTGATGAGATACGGGAGACCCAGTACTTC
CSVDEIRETQYF
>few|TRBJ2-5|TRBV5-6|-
TGTGCCAGTGGTAGGGGCCAAGAGACCCAGTACTTC
CASGRGQETQYF
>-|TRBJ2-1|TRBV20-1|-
TGCAGTGCTAGCTTTCGGGCGGGAATAAGAAACAATGAGCAGTTCTTC
CSASFRAGIRNNEQFF
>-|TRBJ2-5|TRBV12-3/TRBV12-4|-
TGTGCCTGCAGCCCGGGGGACTTTAGGGGAGAGACCCAGTACTTC
CACSPGDFRGETQYF
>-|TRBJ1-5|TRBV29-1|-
TGCAGCGTTAAGGCGTCAATCGATAGCAATCAGCCCCAGCATTTT
CSVKASIDSNQPQHF
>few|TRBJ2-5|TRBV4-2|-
TGTGCCAGCAGCCAACCCCCTGAGGCGGTGCCCCAGTACTTC
CASSQPPEAVPQYF
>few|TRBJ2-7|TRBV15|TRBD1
TGTGCCACCAGCAGAAGACAGGGAGTCTCCTACGAGCAGTACTTC
CATSRRQGVSYEQYF
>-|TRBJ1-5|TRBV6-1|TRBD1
TGTGCCAGCAGCGTGGTGGGACAGAGATATCAGCCCCAGCATTTT
CASSVVGQRYQPQHF
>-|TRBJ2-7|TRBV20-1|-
TGCAGTGCTAGACGGCGCGGCGAGCAGTACTTC
CSARRRGEQYF
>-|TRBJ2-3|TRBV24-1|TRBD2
TGTGCCACCAGTGATGCCCTGAGTGCGGGGGGCACAGATACGCAGTATTTT
CATSDALSAGGTDTQYF
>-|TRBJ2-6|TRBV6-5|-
TGTGCCAGCAAAGAGGGGCCTGGGGCCAACGTCCTGACTTTC
CASKEGPGANVLTF
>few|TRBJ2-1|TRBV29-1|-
TGCAGCGTTGAAGCCCGGGCAGACAATGAGCAGTTCTTC
CSVEARADNEQFF
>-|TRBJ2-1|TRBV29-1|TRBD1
TGCAGCGTTCGCCCTGGACAGGGGGCCAATGAGCAGTTCTTC
CSVRPGQGANEQFF
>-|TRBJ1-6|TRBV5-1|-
TGCGCCAGCAGGCCTCGCCAGGGATCCTATAATTCACCCCTCCACTTT
CASRPRQGSYNSPLHF
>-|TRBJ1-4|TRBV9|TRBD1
TGTGCCAGCAGCGAGACAGGGGGCCTTAATGAAAAACTGTTTTTT
CASSETGGLNEKLFF
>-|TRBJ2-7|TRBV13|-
TGTGCCAGCAGCTTAGACGTCACAGGGTTGTCCTACGAGCAGTACTTC
CASSLDVTGLSYEQYF